The 18 T cell receptor beta chains reported below all come from one sample, sequenced in a study of T cell responses to AZD1222 COVID-19 vaccine. Sequencing was performed with immunoSEQ multiplex PCR; in TCRdb, only in-frame clones are kept and a portion is missing. The repertoire holds tens of thousands of clones, with around 92% as singletons. The sequencing used peripheral blood, collected on day 0 of AZD1222 vaccination. These receptor sequences come from an adult in good health.

V gene TRBV27 combines with J gene TRBJ1-4; maybe TRBD1 (6 bases). The CDR3 extends over 14 amino acids. Germline V gene lookup returns CDR1 MNHEY and CDR2 SMNVEV (reference sequence). The V end was cut by 5 bases, the J end by 8 bases, with 15 bases between. Here the CDR3 reads CASSRTAGREKLFF. The CDR3, as DNA: TGTGCCAGCAGTAGGACAGCGGGTCGGGAAAAACTGTTTTTT.

This chain links TRBV7-9 with TRBJ2-5; TRBD1 matches 10 bases. The CDR3 consists of 16 residues. Germline V gene lookup returns CDR1 SEHNR and CDR2 FQNEAQ (reference sequence). V trimming: 1 base; J trimming: 4 bases; junction bases outside the gene matches: 6. CDR3 nucleotide sequence: TGTGCCAGCAGCTTAGGCGACAGGGGGCTACGAGAGACCCAGTACTTC. As protein: CASSLGDRGLRETQYF. The complete variable domain, with remaining parts taken from reference TRBV7-9 and TRBJ2-5, reads DTGVSQNPRHKITKRGQNVTFRCDPISEHNRLYWYRQTLGQGPEFLTYFQNEAQLEKSRLLSDRFSAERPKGSFSTLEIQRTEQGDSAMYLCASSLGDRGLRETQYFGPGTRLLVL.

V usage is TRBV19 and J usage is TRBJ2-1; TRBD2 aligns across 13 bases. Germline V gene lookup returns CDR1 LNHDA and CDR2 SQIVND (reference sequence). J gave up 8 bases and V 4 bases, and 14 bases lay outside the gene matches. CDR3 length: 18 residues. The CDR3 coding sequence is TGTGCCAGTAGTACCCACCCTCGGACTAGCGGGAGTAATGATGAGCAGTTCTTC. Protein: CASSTHPRTSGSNDEQFF.

This clone appeared a few times. This chain connects TRBV28 to TRBJ2-3, with TRBD1 matching over 8 bases. CDR3 size: 18 residues. Trimming cost V 3 bases and J 2 bases; bases outside gene matches: 13. CDR1 is MDHEN, CDR2 SYDVKM, per germline. The CDR3 DNA sequence: TGTGCCAGCAGTTTTGAGGCGCTGGCAGGGGGCTACACAGATACGCAGTATTTT. The encoded protein is CASSFEALAGGYTDTQYF.

J is TRBJ2-5 and V is TRBV24-1; either TRBD1 or TRBD2 may fit D (5 bases each). With 7 bases removed from V and 1 base from J, the gap between germline ends came to 9 bases. Germline V lookup: CDR1 KGHDR, CDR2 SFDVKD. The CDR3 is 13 residues long. CDR3 nucleotide sequence: TGTGCCACCAGCGGGGACGGCCAAGAGACCCAGTACTTC. It is translated as CATSGDGQETQYF.

This chain joins TRBV5-4 and TRBJ1-6; D not certain. This CDR3 region has 13 residues. Between the trimmed V and J ends, which lost 4 bases and 7 bases, there was a span of 9 bases. CDR1 SGHNT and CDR2 YYREEE come from the germline V gene (reference sequence). CDR3 protein: CASSQNPNSPLHF. The CDR3 DNA follows: TGTGCCAGCAGCCAAAACCCGAATTCACCCCTCCACTTT.

The rearrangement joins TRBV19 to TRBJ1-1; 7 bases fit TRBD1. The CDR3 contains 14 residues. Looked up from germline, CDR1 is LNHDA and CDR2 is SQIVND (reference sequence). The ends lost 6 bases at V and 3 bases at J; junction bases unmatched: 7. Here the CDR3 reads CASRRQGPDTEAFF. The CDR3 DNA follows: TGTGCCAGTAGAAGACAGGGACCCGACACTGAAGCTTTCTTT. Supplemented by reference TRBV19 and TRBJ1-1, the full variable domain reads DGGITQSPKYLFRKEGQNVTLSCEQNLNHDAMYWYRQDPGQGLRLIYYSQIVNDFQKGDIAEGYSVSREKKESFPLTVTSAQKNPTAFYLCASRRQGPDTEAFFGQGTRLTVV.

The chain couples TRBV5-1 to TRBJ2-5, with TRBD2 matching 13 bases. CDR1 is SGHRS, CDR2 YFSETQ, per germline. This CDR3 has 16 residues. The V and J ends lost 2 bases and 5 bases, in that order; junction bases with no gene match: 6. CDR3 DNA: TGCGCCAGCAGCTTAATACTAGCGGGAGGGGAGGAGACCCAGTACTTC. The encoded protein is CASSLILAGGEETQYF.

This chain uses TRBV10-1 with TRBJ1-1; D uncertain. V lost 3 bases and J 2 bases, leaving 4 bases between the germline ends. CDR3 length: 12 residues. Germline CDR1 is WNHNN and CDR2 is SYGVQD (reference sequence). The CDR3 region is CASSDPNTEAFF. The DNA for the CDR3 is TGCGCCAGCAGTGATCCTAACACTGAAGCTTTCTTT.

CDR3 amino acids: CASTSDRGNTIYF. For the CDR3, the DNA is TGTGCCAGCACCTCGGACAGGGGAAACACCATATATTTT. The chain is built from TRBV5-4 and TRBJ1-3, with 7 bases lining up with TRBD1. The CDR3 has 13 amino acids. In germline, CDR1 is SGHNT, CDR2 YYREEE (reference sequence). The junction had 4 bases not matched to a gene; V was cut back by 6 bases and J by 4 bases. Using reference TRBV5-4 and TRBJ1-3 for the parts outside the CDR3, the full variable domain is ETGVTQSPTHLIKTRGQQVTLRCSSQSGHNTVSWYQQALGQGPQFIFQYYREEENGRGNFPPRFSGLQFPNYSSELNVNALELDDSALYLCASTSDRGNTIYFGEGSWLTVV.

The genes are TRBV5-1 and TRBJ2-7; TRBD2 matches at 15 bases. J was trimmed by 4 bases and V by 4 bases; bases with no gene match: 9. Germline V CDR1 and CDR2: SGHRS, YFSETQ. The CDR3 contains 17 residues. The CDR3 reads CASSEGLAGGRRYEQYF. CDR3 sequence (DNA): TGCGCCAGCAGCGAGGGACTAGCGGGAGGTAGGAGATACGAGCAGTACTTC.

The V and J genes are TRBV9 and TRBJ1-2; no firm D call. CDR3 length: 14 residues. Germline V gene data show CDR1 as SGDLS and CDR2 as YYNGEE. With 1 base removed from V and 6 bases from J, the gap between germline ends came to 13 bases. The chain's CDR3 is CASSVHLGFDGYTF. CDR3 DNA: TGTGCCAGCAGCGTACATCTGGGGTTTGATGGCTACACCTTC.

The gene calls are TRBV19 and TRBJ2-2; D might be TRBD2 (6 bases). This CDR3 has 15 amino acids. Germline CDR1 and CDR2: LNHDA and SQIVND (reference sequence). V gave up 7 bases and J gave up 6 bases, with 18 bases separating them. The CDR3 spells CASTPLGGSAGELFF. The CDR3 DNA reads as TGTGCCAGTACCCCATTGGGGGGTTCCGCCGGGGAGCTGTTTTTT.

In its sample, this clone was seen a few times. The rearrangement uses TRBV4-1 and TRBJ1-6, with TRBD1 identical over 8 bases. The ends lost 4 bases at V and 6 bases at J; junction bases unmatched: 2. The CDR3 runs 14 residues. Looked up from germline, CDR1 is MGHRA and CDR2 is YSYEKL. Here the CDR3 DNA reads TGCGCCAGCAGCCTGACAGGGGCTAATTCACCCCTCCACTTT. It specifies CASSLTGANSPLHF.

This clone showed up just once. The CDR3 DNA reads as TGCGCCAGCAGCCAGGCTTTTGAAAAACTGTTTTTT. It yields the protein CASSQAFEKLFF. The V call is TRBV5-1, the J call TRBJ1-4; D is ambiguous. The CDR3 loop spans 12 amino acids. V was cut by 4 bases and J by 7 bases, with 8 bases left in between. CDR1 is SGHRS, CDR2 YFSETQ, per germline.

This clone came up once. The V call is TRBV5-5, the J call TRBJ2-6; D is perhaps TRBD1 or TRBD2 (5 bases each). Trimming took 3 bases from V and 1 from J, leaving 11 bases between them. The CDR3 contains 16 residues. The germline V gene encodes CDR1 SGHKS and CDR2 YYEKEE (reference sequence). The CDR3, as DNA: TGTGCCAGCAGCTCGGGGACCCAATCTGGGGCCAACGTCCTGACTTTC. Translation gives CASSSGTQSGANVLTF.

This sequence joins TRBV5-6 and TRBJ2-1; TRBD1 or TRBD2 may be the D gene (5 bases each). The CDR3 spans 14 residues. The V gene's germline CDR1 is SGHDT and CDR2 YYEEEE. Trimming pared 5 bases from V and 10 bases from J, leaving 19 bases between. CDR3 protein: CASRYSGPFREQFF. For the CDR3, the DNA is TGTGCCAGCAGATACTCGGGACCCTTCAGGGAGCAGTTCTTC.

The V call is TRBV19, the J call TRBJ2-6; D not certain. V lost 8 bases, J lost 3 bases, and 8 bases lay in between. From germline, CDR1 is LNHDA and CDR2 SQIVND (reference sequence). The CDR3 is 13 residues long. The CDR3 DNA reads TGTGCCAGTGGGGTCGGTGGGGCCAACGTCCTGACTTTC. Its translation is CASGVGGANVLTF.